These 20 T cell receptor beta chains share one sample of origin, sequenced in a study of T cell clones after liver transplantation. Sequencing was performed with immunoSEQ multiplex PCR; in TCRdb, only in-frame clones are kept and a portion is missing. The sample shows about 11,000 clones, around 70% of them seen only once. The sequenced sample was CD4+ T cells from blood, obtained around 31 months after liver transplant. The receptors derive from a human patient who received a liver transplant. The T cells may come from the graft donor.

The CDR3 region is CASSLSPSRGNEKLFF. The CDR3 nucleotides read TGTGCCAGCAGCTTATCGCCCAGCAGGGGGAATGAAAAACTGTTTTTT. This sequence joins TRBV7-8 and TRBJ1-4; TRBD1 matches at 7 bases. CDR3 length equals 16 residues. The germline CDR1 and CDR2 sequences are SGHVS and FQNEAQ. After removal of 2 bases from V and 5 bases from J, the junction contained 8 bases not matched to a gene.

V and J are TRBV7-2 and TRBJ2-6, with unresolved D. V dropped 1 base and J dropped 0 bases, with 13 bases sitting between them. This CDR3 contains 18 residues. CDR1 is SGHTA, CDR2 FQGNSA, per germline. CDR3 amino acids: CASSLDDKLPSGANVLTF. Here the CDR3 DNA reads TGTGCCAGCAGCTTAGACGACAAGTTACCCTCTGGGGCCAACGTCCTGACTTTC.

Sample share makes this clone medium-sized (0.01 to 0.1%). The rearrangement joins TRBV2 to TRBJ2-7; D is perhaps TRBD1 (6 bases). Germline values: CDR1 SNHLY, CDR2 FYNNEI. This CDR3 contains 13 residues. The ends were cut back, 7 bases at V and 2 bases at J, with 12 bases in the middle. CDR3 coding DNA: TGTGCCAGCAAGGGAACAGGGCCCTACGAGCAGTACGTC. Amino acid sequence: CASKGTGPYEQYV.

The gene calls are TRBV5-6 and TRBJ2-7; 10 bases are shared with TRBD1. The junction had 5 bases not matched to a gene; V was cut back by 3 bases and J by 5 bases. CDR1 and CDR2 (germline): SGHDT, YYEEEE. This CDR3 has 14 residues. The chain's CDR3 is CASSYTGTGDEQYF. Here the CDR3 DNA reads TGTGCCAGCAGCTACACCGGGACAGGGGACGAGCAGTACTTC. The full variable domain, rest sourced from reference TRBV5-6 and TRBJ2-7, is DAGVTQSPTHLIKTRGQQVTLRCSPKSGHDTVSWYQQALGQGPQFIFQYYEEEERQRGNFPDRFSGHQFPNYSSELNVNALLLGDSALYLCASSYTGTGDEQYFGPGTRLTVT.

This sequence joins TRBV5-4 and TRBJ2-1; D remains unclear. Trimming left V 2 bases short and J 0 bases short, with 6 bases between. CDR1 and CDR2 (germline): SGHNT, YYREEE (reference sequence). The CDR3 consists of 14 residues. The CDR3 sequence: CASSLASSYNEQFF. DNA for the CDR3: TGTGCCAGCAGCTTAGCGAGCTCCTACAATGAGCAGTTCTTC.

Judged by abundance, this clone is medium-sized. The chain employs TRBV13 and TRBJ1-2; TRBD1 aligns across 9 bases. Germline V gene lookup returns CDR1 PRHDT and CDR2 FYEKMQ (reference sequence). The CDR3 loop spans 14 amino acids. V lost 4 bases and J lost 5; bases outside the gene matches: 5. The CDR3 bases are TGTGCCAGCAGCTCGGGACAGGGCGGGTATGGCTACACCTTC. This translates into CASSSGQGGYGYTF.

This clone has just one count. The rearrangement uses TRBV7-8 and TRBJ1-5, with a weak D call TRBD1 (6 bases). The germline V and J ends were trimmed by 8 bases and 7 bases, with 15 bases remaining between them. Germline V gene sequence: CDR1 SGHVS, CDR2 FQNEAQ. CDR3 length equals 13 residues. The CDR3 DNA sequence: TGTGCCAGCTCGTTACAGGGAGGCCAGCCCCAGCATTTT. The encoded protein is CASSLQGGQPQHF. The full variable domain, rest sourced from reference TRBV7-8 and TRBJ1-5, is GAGVSQSPRYKVAKRGQDVALRCDPISGHVSLFWYQQALGQGPEFLTYFQNEAQLDKSGLPSDRFFAERPEGSVSTLKIQRTQQEDSAVYLCASSLQGGQPQHFGDGTRLSIL.

J is TRBJ2-1 and V is TRBV9; 8 bases match TRBD2. V lost 0 bases, J lost 2 bases, and 4 bases stayed unmatched. Germline values: CDR1 SGDLS, CDR2 YYNGEE. The CDR3 is made up of 16 amino acids. This CDR3 reads CASSVGWTSPYNEQFF. The CDR3 DNA reads as TGTGCCAGCAGCGTAGGCTGGACTAGCCCCTACAATGAGCAGTTCTTC.

The CDR3 reads CASSRTTYYEQYF. CDR3 DNA sequence: TGTGCCAGCAGCCGAACGACCTACTACGAGCAGTACTTC. This chain joins TRBV2 and TRBJ2-7; no reliable D call. The CDR3 totals 13 residues. Between the trimmed V and J ends, which lost 6 bases and 3 bases, there was a span of 12 bases. Germline CDR1 SNHLY, CDR2 FYNNEI.

The V and J genes are TRBV13 and TRBJ2-1; 8 bases are a match to TRBD1. The CDR3 contains 15 residues. Germline V CDR1 and CDR2: PRHDT, FYEKMQ (reference sequence). The trim removed 0 bases at V and 9 bases at J, leaving 7 bases unmatched. CDR3 loop: CASSLGQGALGEQFF. CDR3 coding DNA: TGTGCCAGCAGCTTAGGCCAGGGGGCGTTGGGTGAGCAGTTCTTC.

The chain joins TRBV28 to TRBJ2-7, with a possible D match to TRBD2 (5 bases). V was clipped by 6 bases and J by 3 bases, with 12 bases between them. Germline V lookup: CDR1 MDHEN, CDR2 SYDVKM. The CDR3 is 13 amino acids. The CDR3 sequence: CASSLDLSYEQYF. The CDR3 coding sequence is TGTGCCAGCAGCTTGGACTTGAGCTACGAGCAGTACTTC.

This chain links TRBV6-1 with TRBJ2-7; weak D call: TRBD2 (6 bases). Trimming took 6 bases from V and 3 from J, leaving 12 bases between them. The CDR3 has 13 residues. Germline lookup yields CDR1 MNHNS and CDR2 SASEGT. CDR3 region: CASRGGAVYEQYF. In DNA, the CDR3 is TGTGCCAGCAGGGGAGGAGCTGTCTACGAGCAGTACTTC.

V and J are TRBV11-3 and TRBJ2-3; possibly TRBD1 for D (6 bases). The V gene lost 4 bases and the J gene lost 5 bases, with 19 bases spanning the gap. Looked up from germline, CDR1 is SGHNT and CDR2 is YENEEA. The CDR3 length is 16 residues. The CDR3 spells CASSSGAGVLGDTQYF. The CDR3 DNA is TGTGCCAGCAGCTCAGGGGCAGGGGTTCTTGGAGATACGCAGTATTTT.

The gene calls are TRBV28 and TRBJ2-3; TRBD2 aligns across 16 bases. Per the germline V gene, CDR1 is MDHEN and CDR2 is SYDVKM. After removal of 4 bases from V and 3 bases from J, the junction contained 13 bases not matched to a gene. CDR3 length equals 20 residues. The CDR3 DNA reads TGTGCCAGCAGTTCCCCGGGACTAGCGGGGGGGCTGGAACCTACAGATACGCAGTATTTT. Protein sequence: CASSSPGLAGGLEPTDTQYF.

The chain links TRBV4-1 to TRBJ1-5; a weak D match, TRBD1 (5 bases). The CDR3 length is 15 residues. Germline values: CDR1 MGHRA, CDR2 YSYEKL. Trimming removed 0 bases at V and 5 bases at J, with 11 bases between. This CDR3 reads CASSQDGAPHQPQHF. CDR3 sequence (DNA): TGCGCCAGCAGCCAAGATGGGGCACCTCATCAGCCCCAGCATTTT.

As for this clone: Other DNA sequences in the same sample also yield this CDR3. V is TRBV9 and J is TRBJ2-3, with unresolved D. Germline V CDR1 and CDR2: SGDLS, YYNGEE. Trimming stripped 4 bases from V and 0 bases from J, with 6 bases between. The CDR3 has 13 amino acids. The CDR3 nucleotides are TGTGCCAGCAGCCCCTTAAGCACAGATACGCAGTATTTT. Its protein is CASSPLSTDTQYF. Using reference TRBV9 and TRBJ2-3 for the parts outside the CDR3, the full variable domain is DSGVTQTPKHLITATGQRVTLRCSPRSGDLSVYWYQQSLDQGLQFLIQYYNGEERAKGNILERFSAQQFPDLHSELNLSSLELGDSALYFCASSPLSTDTQYFGPGTRLTVL.

The rearrangement joins TRBV12-2 to TRBJ2-7. TRBV12-2 represents a pseudogene. The CDR3 totals 16 residues. The CDR3 DNA reads TGTGCAAGTCGCTTCTCACAGGGAGGATCTCACTACGAGCAGTACTTC. Its translation: CASRFSQGGSHYEQYF.

The chain is built from TRBV11-2 and TRBJ2-3, with 8 bases lining up with TRBD1. The CDR3 extends over 15 amino acids. Trimming cost V 0 bases and J 2 bases; bases outside gene matches: 1. Per germline, CDR1 SGHAT and CDR2 FQNNGV. In nucleotides, the CDR3 is TGTGCCAGCAGCTTAGAACAGGGGGACACAGATACGCAGTATTTT. This gives the protein CASSLEQGDTDTQYF.

V gene TRBV28 combines with J gene TRBJ1-5; the D is unclear. The CDR3 runs to 10 residues. Trimming stripped 7 bases from V and 4 bases from J, with 2 bases between. Germline values: CDR1 MDHEN, CDR2 SYDVKM. The CDR3 protein is CASKNQPQHF. The CDR3 bases are TGTGCCAGCAAAAATCAGCCCCAGCATTTT.

In this sample, this clone turned up a few times. The chain couples TRBV23-1 to TRBJ2-7, with D perhaps matching TRBD2 (5 bases). TRBV23-1 is an ORF for which the function is uncertain. The length of the CDR3 is 16 residues. V was trimmed by 4 bases and J by 5 bases, leaving 21 bases between them. Here the CDR3 DNA reads TGCGCCAGCAGTCGAACCGATCGTGAGGGAACGGACGAGCAGTACGTC. It is translated as CASSRTDREGTDEQYV.